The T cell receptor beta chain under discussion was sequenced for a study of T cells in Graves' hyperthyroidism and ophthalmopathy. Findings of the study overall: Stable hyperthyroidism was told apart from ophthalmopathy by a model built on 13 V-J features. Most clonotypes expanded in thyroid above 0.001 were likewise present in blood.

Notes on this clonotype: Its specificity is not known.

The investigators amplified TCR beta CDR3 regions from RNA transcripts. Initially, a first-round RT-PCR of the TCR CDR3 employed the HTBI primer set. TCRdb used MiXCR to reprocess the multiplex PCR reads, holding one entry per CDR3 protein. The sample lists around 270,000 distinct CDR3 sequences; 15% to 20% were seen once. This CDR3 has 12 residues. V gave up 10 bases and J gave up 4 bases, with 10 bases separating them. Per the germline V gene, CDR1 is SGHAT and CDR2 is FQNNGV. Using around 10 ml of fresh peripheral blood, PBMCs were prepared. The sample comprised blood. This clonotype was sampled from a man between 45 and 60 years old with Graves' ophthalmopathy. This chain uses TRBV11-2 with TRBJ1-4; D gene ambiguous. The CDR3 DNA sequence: TGTGCCACCCGACAAATTAATGAAAAACTGTTTTTT. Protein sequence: CATRQINEKLFF.